A single sample is the source of the 10 T cell receptor beta chains below, sequenced in a study of shared T cell receptors in the human thymus. TCRdb's table, derived via immunoSEQ multiplex PCR, lists solely in-frame clones and lacks some. The table has hundreds of thousands of clones, around 87% seen once; the top ten hold 0.008% to 0.011%. The data also belong to a second study, concerning human thymus T cells.

The sample consisted of thymocytes. The receptors shown here come from a boy under three years old with a congenital heart defect.

This chain connects TRBV2 to TRBJ2-7, with 9 bases that match TRBD2. Germline V gives CDR1 SNHLY, CDR2 FYNNEI. After removal of 1 base from V and 4 bases from J, the junction contained 8 bases not matched to a gene. The length of the CDR3 is 16 residues. CDR3 loop: CASSEGIAGVKYEQYF. In nucleotides, the CDR3 is TGTGCCAGCAGTGAAGGGATAGCGGGAGTAAAGTACGAGCAGTACTTC.

CDR3 in amino acids: CASSDQTSGNTGELFF. The CDR3 DNA is TGTGCCAGCAGTGACCAGACTAGCGGGAACACCGGGGAGCTGTTTTTT. The genes are TRBV6-4 and TRBJ2-2; 9 nucleotides line up with TRBD2. V lost 2 bases and J lost 1; bases outside the gene matches: 2. Germline lookup yields CDR1 MRHNA and CDR2 SNTAGT. This CDR3 has 16 amino acids.

This clone has just a few counts. The CDR3 sequence: CASRRDRGTYEQYF. The CDR3 DNA reads as TGTGCCAGCCGACGGGACAGGGGCACATACGAGCAGTACTTC. This chain links TRBV27 with TRBJ2-7; 10 bases fit TRBD1. The germline gives CDR1 MNHEY, CDR2 SMNVEV (reference sequence). V shed 8 bases and J 4 bases; nucleotides not matched to a gene: 8. CDR3 length equals 14 residues.

Regarding this clone: At the DNA level, this CDR3 is encoded by other sequences in the same sample as well. The V gene is TRBV7-2, the J gene TRBJ2-1; D gene uncertain. Per the germline V gene, CDR1 is SGHTA and CDR2 is FQGNSA. Trimming left V 3 bases short and J 2 bases short, with 8 bases between. The CDR3 loop spans 14 amino acids. This chain's CDR3 is CASSFPGAYNEQFF. CDR3 DNA sequence: TGTGCCAGCAGCTTTCCTGGAGCCTACAATGAGCAGTTCTTC.

CDR3 loop: CATSITGLEQYF. The DNA for the CDR3 is TGTGCCACCAGCATCACAGGGTTGGAGCAGTACTTC. The chain is built from TRBV15 and TRBJ2-7; tentative D call: TRBD1 (6 bases). Per germline, CDR1 LNHNV and CDR2 YYDKDF (reference sequence). Trimming removed 4 bases from V and 7 bases from J, with 11 bases in between. The CDR3 length is 12 residues.

This chain connects TRBV28 to TRBJ2-7; the D gene is possibly TRBD2 (6 bases). The germline V gene has CDR1 MDHEN and CDR2 SYDVKM. The CDR3 consists of 15 residues. V dropped 8 bases and J dropped 2 bases, with 19 bases sitting between them. The CDR3 DNA reads TGTGCCAGCCGCAAGGGAGGACCCAGCCCCTACGAGCAGTACTTC. This encodes CASRKGGPSPYEQYF. The complete variable domain, with remaining parts taken from reference TRBV28 and TRBJ2-7, reads DVKVTQSSRYLVKRTGEKVFLECVQDMDHENMFWYRQDPGLGLRLIYFSYDVKMKEKGDIPEGYSVSREKKERFSLILESASTNQTSMYLCASRKGGPSPYEQYFGPGTRLTVT.

In regard to this clone: The junction and the germline gene differ at one end; a read error may be behind it. The rearrangement links TRBV6-5 to TRBJ1-2; D may be TRBD1 (6 bases). From germline, CDR1 is MNHEY and CDR2 SVGAGI. The CDR3 contains 12 residues. The DNA for the CDR3 is TGTGCCAGCAGTTACGGGGACACCTCCCTATCCTTC. Amino acids: CASSYGDTSLSF.

The chain employs TRBV15 and TRBJ2-3; 12 nucleotides match TRBD2. Per the germline V gene, CDR1 is LNHNV and CDR2 is YYDKDF (reference sequence). V was clipped by 5 bases and J by 5 bases; unmatched bases: 17. CDR3 size: 19 residues. DNA for the CDR3: TGTGCCACCAGCTCACCCCCGGCCGCTAGCGGGAGGGCCCAAGATACGCAGTATTTT. This encodes CATSSPPAASGRAQDTQYF.

The chain links TRBV4-3 to TRBJ1-3; D call uncertain. Germline V CDR1 and CDR2: LGHNA, YSLEER. V was shortened by 2 bases and J by 0 bases, with 14 bases between the two germline ends. CDR3 length equals 17 residues. The CDR3 DNA reads as TGCGCCAGCAGCCAACATCCGTCAGGCCGCTCTGGAAACACCATATATTTT. Amino acid sequence: CASSQHPSGRSGNTIYF.

The chain employs TRBV2 and TRBJ2-5, with 7 bases matching TRBD2. CDR3 length: 15 amino acids. V gave up 6 bases and J gave up 5 bases; unmatched junction bases: 12. CDR1 is SNHLY and CDR2 is FYNNEI in the germline V gene. The CDR3 region is CASRTGSGSSETQYF. The CDR3 nucleotides read TGTGCCAGCAGGACGGGTAGCGGGTCATCGGAGACCCAGTACTTC.